A selection of T cell receptor beta chains follows, all from one sample in a study of CD4 T cells in relation to SARS-CoV-2 and coronaviruses. Profiled with immunoSEQ multiplex PCR; TCRdb holds only in-frame clones, not every one. The sample lists 26,000 or so clones; roughly 80% were seen once. These receptors have no known antigen. Sample: CD4+ T cells from PBMCs, cultured in vitro. Receptors were obtained from a human donor in good health. Both conserved end residues are part of each CDR3. The D gene is left open where the match is weak. Only part of the rows carry a size: once, few, many, or a class if the clone is expanded.

D gene	clone size	CDR3 length	V gene	J gene	CDR3 DNA	CDR3 protein
.	.	15	TRBV7-8	TRBJ2-3	TGTGCCAGCAGCTTAGTTCAGCGACCCACAGATACGCAGTATTTT	CASSLVQRPTDTQYF
.	few	16	TRBV7-2	TRBJ2-7	TGTGCCAGCAGACCTACCCCGACAGGAACAGGACTCGAGCAGTACTTC	CASRPTPTGTGLEQYF
.	.	14	TRBV2	TRBJ2-3	TGTGCCGGAGGACCTACAGCTAGCACAGATACGCAGTATTTT	CAGGPTASTDTQYF
.	.	13	TRBV24-1	TRBJ2-3	TGTGCCACAGGAGGGGAGGGCACAGATACGCAGTATTTT	CATGGEGTDTQYF
.	.	13	TRBV4-3	TRBJ1-2	TGCGCCAGCAGCCCCCAGAGGGATGGATTTTACACCTTC	CASSPQRDGFYTF
.	.	13	TRBV29-1	TRBJ1-1	TGCAGCGTTGTTAGGGCAGGGGAGACTGAAGCTTTCTTT	CSVVRAGETEAFF
TRBD1	.	15	TRBV11-2	TRBJ1-6	TGTGCCAGCAGCCTGCGGGGGACAGGGGATTCACCCCTCCACTTT	CASSLRGTGDSPLHF
.	.	14	TRBV7-2	TRBJ1-5	TGTGCCAGCAGCCCTTCGGGTCCGGGACAGCCCCAGCATTTT	CASSPSGPGQPQHF
TRBD1	few	15	TRBV20-1	TRBJ2-2	TGCAGTGCTAGTTACCCGGGACAGACTTCCGGGGAGCTGTTTTTT	CSASYPGQTSGELFF
.	.	14	TRBV5-1	TRBJ2-2	TGCGCCAGCAGGGGGACGGCGAACACCGGGGAGCTGTTTTTT	CASRGTANTGELFF
TRBD1	.	14	TRBV19	TRBJ1-1	TGTGCCAGTATCCGACCAGGGGGAAGAACTGAAGCTTTCTTT	CASIRPGGRTEAFF
.	.	16	TRBV5-1	TRBJ1-2	TGCGCCAGCAGCTTGGGGCATCAATCGGGGCTCTATGGCTACACCTTC	CASSLGHQSGLYGYTF
.	.	14	TRBV10-3	TRBJ2-3	TGTGCCAGCGGTCCCCCTGTGGGGATAGATACGCAGTATTTT	CASGPPVGIDTQYF
.	large	14	TRBV6-5	TRBJ1-1	TGTGCCAGCCTAGGGGCCCAGGGAGGGACTGAAGCTTTCTTT	CASLGAQGGTEAFF
.	.	13	TRBV9	TRBJ2-1	TGTGCCAGCAGCCCCCGGGGGAACAATGAGCAGTTCTTC	CASSPRGNNEQFF
.	.	15	TRBV5-6	TRBJ2-1	TGTGCCAGCAGCTTTGGGGGGGGGCCACACAATGAGCAGTTCTTC	CASSFGGGPHNEQFF
.	.	13	TRBV19	TRBJ1-3	TGTGCCAGTAAGCAAAGCTCTGGAAACACCATATATTTT	CASKQSSGNTIYF
TRBD1	.	15	TRBV11-2	TRBJ2-7	TGTGCCAGCAGACGGGCCGGGACAGGGATTTCGGAGCAGTACTTC	CASRRAGTGISEQYF
.	once	14	TRBV11-2	TRBJ2-1	TGTGCCAGCAGCTCGATACAGGGCTACAATGAGCAGTTCTTC	CASSSIQGYNEQFF
.	.	14	TRBV2	TRBJ2-2	TGTGCCAGCAGAGACGGGGAGGCGGCCGGGGAGCTGTTTTTT	CASRDGEAAGELFF
.	few	15	TRBV5-4	TRBJ1-6	TGTGCCAGCAGCTTGGCCGAGACCTCTAATTCACCCCTCCACTTT	CASSLAETSNSPLHF
.	.	14	TRBV11-2	TRBJ1-1	TGTGCCAGCAGCTTAGTGTGGTCGAACACTGAAGCTTTCTTT	CASSLVWSNTEAFF
TRBD1	.	15	TRBV7-9	TRBJ2-5	TGTGCCAGCAGCTCACCTCCGGGACAGCAAGAGACCCAGTACTTC	CASSSPPGQQETQYF
.	.	16	TRBV7-2	TRBJ2-7	TGTGCCAGCAGCCCTTCGGGGCAGGGGACAACCTACGAGCAGTACTTC	CASSPSGQGTTYEQYF
.	.	13	TRBV6-5	TRBJ2-5	TGTGCCAGCAGAACTACCGGGACAGAGACCCAGTACTTC	CASRTTGTETQYF
.	.	12	TRBV29-1	TRBJ1-1	TGCAGCGTTGAAGATCCTTGGGCTGGAGCTTTCTTT	CSVEDPWAGAFF